Ten or more counts support the clone carrying this T cell receptor (beta chain). Its target is unknown. This entry comes from a study of Graves' ophthalmopathy and Graves' hyperthyroidism. The length of the CDR3 is 13 residues. Germline assignment: CDR1 SEHNR and CDR2 FQNEAQ (reference sequence). V gave up 11 bases and J gave up 2 bases, with 15 bases separating them. Broader study findings: Sensitivity of under 71% and specificity of under 85% were achieved by the model that predicted ophthalmopathy progression.

Amplification targeted the TCR beta CDR3 regions, with RNA transcripts as the source material. HTBI-primed first-round RT-PCR preceded second-round multiplex PCR. TCRdb re-called the multiplex PCR reads through MiXCR, storing one row per CDR3 protein. The repertoire has about 660,000 distinct CDR3 sequences, about 38% of them found once; the top ten carry over 2.5%. If patients had other autoimmune diseases, uncontrolled infections, pregnancy or lactation, they were excluded. PBMCs had their origin in fresh peripheral blood (over 8.5 ml). The TCR was taken from an adult man with Graves' ophthalmopathy. The sequencing input was peripheral blood. The chain carries TRBV7-9 and TRBJ2-5, with D perhaps TRBD2 (5 bases). CDR3 loop: CALKQSGQETQYF. The DNA for the CDR3 is TGTGCCTTGAAGCAGAGCGGTCAAGAGACCCAGTACTTC. The full variable domain, rest sourced from reference TRBV7-9 and TRBJ2-5, is DTGVSQNPRHKITKRGQNVTFRCDPISEHNRLYWYRQTLGQGPEFLTYFQNEAQLEKSRLLSDRFSAERPKGSFSTLEIQRTEQGDSAMYLCALKQSGQETQYFGPGTRLLVL.